This T cell receptor beta chain emerged from a study of shared clonotypes between healthy human individuals. Profiled with immunoSEQ multiplex PCR; TCRdb holds only in-frame clones, not every one. The repertoire holds some 2,500,000 clones, 80% to 95% seen once, with 0.36% in the top ten. Free of recent acute infections or vaccinations, the donors were healthy HIV-negative adults. Trimming pared 0 bases from V and 2 bases from J, leaving 13 bases between. Germline assignment: CDR1 MGHRA and CDR2 YSYEKL. The CDR3 is 16 amino acids. Study-level findings and limits: Approximately 5.1% was the fraction of naive CD4 clonotypes found shared across a few donors.

To note about this clone: Antigen specificity is unknown.

The V call is TRBV4-1, the J call TRBJ1-1; tentative D call: TRBD1 (6 bases). This TCR was recovered from a man younger than 35 in good health. Some clones in this sample may be carry-over from other donors' samples. Sequencing was carried out using naive CD4+ T cells from PBMCs. The sample's subset: CD45RA+ positively selected. CDR3 in DNA: TGCGCCAGCAGCCAAGATTATCACAGGGTCAACACTGAAGCTTTCTTT. Translated: CASSQDYHRVNTEAFF.